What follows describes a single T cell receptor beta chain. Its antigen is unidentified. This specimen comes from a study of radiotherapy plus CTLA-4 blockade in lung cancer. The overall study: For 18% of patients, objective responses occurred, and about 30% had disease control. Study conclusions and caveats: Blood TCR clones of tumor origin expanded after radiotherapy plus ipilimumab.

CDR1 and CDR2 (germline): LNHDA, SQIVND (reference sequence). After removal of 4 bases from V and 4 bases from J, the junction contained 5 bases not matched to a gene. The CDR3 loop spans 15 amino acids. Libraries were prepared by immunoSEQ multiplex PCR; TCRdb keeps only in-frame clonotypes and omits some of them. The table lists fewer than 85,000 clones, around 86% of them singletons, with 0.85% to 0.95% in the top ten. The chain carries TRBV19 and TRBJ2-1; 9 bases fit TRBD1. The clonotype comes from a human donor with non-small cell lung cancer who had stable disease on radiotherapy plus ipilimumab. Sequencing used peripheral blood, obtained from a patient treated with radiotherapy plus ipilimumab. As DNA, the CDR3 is TGTGCCAGTAGTAAGACAGGGGGGATATACAATGAGCAGTTCTTC. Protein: CASSKTGGIYNEQFF.